Listed here are 20 T cell receptor beta chains from one sample, sequenced in a study of blood T cells in healthy people across ages. Next came a second PCR, run for about 6 to 12 cycles, which used a sample-barcoded 5' primer along with a J-beta primer mix. TCRdb ran MiXCR on the 5' RACE reads and lists one entry per CDR3 protein. The sample has about 1,000,000 distinct CDR3 sequences; around 45% are singletons. The sequenced material came from blood. The receptors here all came from a woman aged 60-75 years in good health.

This clonotype turned up a few times. The chain employs TRBV4-2 and TRBJ2-7, with 10 positions matching TRBD2. The germline CDR1 and CDR2 sequences are LGHNA and YNFKEQ. The V gene end was trimmed by 0 bases and the J gene end by 6 bases; junction bases not matched to a gene: 5. This CDR3 has 15 amino acids. The CDR3 DNA reads as TGTGCCAGCAGCCAAGATGGGGGACTAGCGAGCGAGCAGTACTTC. As protein: CASSQDGGLASEQYF.

In its sample, this clonotype was seen a few times. The genes are TRBV12-3 or TRBV12-4 and TRBJ2-3; 7 positions match TRBD1. Losses at the gene ends were 1 base for V and 5 bases for J; bases not matched to a gene: 6. The CDR3 has 15 amino acids. The CDR3 here is CASSLEGGAGDTQYF. CDR3 DNA sequence: TGTGCCAGCAGTTTAGAAGGGGGCGCGGGAGATACGCAGTATTTT.

The chain links TRBV7-9 to TRBJ2-5, with 7 bases aligning to TRBD1. CDR1 is SEHNR, CDR2 FQNEAQ, per germline (reference sequence). CDR3 length: 15 amino acids. V was clipped by 7 bases and J by 2 bases; unmatched bases: 10. For the CDR3, the DNA is TGTGCCAGCACCTCATTAGGGACAGAACAAGAGACCCAGTACTTC. It yields the protein CASTSLGTEQETQYF.

As for this clonotype: Compared with germline, one end of the junction differs, possibly owing to a read error. The chain combines TRBV12-3 or TRBV12-4 with TRBJ2-1; 12 bases match TRBD2. This CDR3 comprises 16 residues. In DNA, the CDR3 is TGTGCCAGCGGTTTATTTCTAGCGGGAGGGTACAATGAGCAGTTCTTC. Protein: CASGLFLAGGYNEQFF.

This clonotype has a handful of counts. V and J are TRBV5-5 and TRBJ1-2; D gene ambiguous. The length of the CDR3 is 14 residues. The V gene's germline CDR1 is SGHKS and CDR2 YYEKEE (reference sequence). V was cut by 0 bases and J by 6 bases, with 12 bases left in between. The CDR3, as DNA: TGTGCCAGCAGCTTGGTGGGAGGGAGGGATGGCTACACCTTC. Translated: CASSLVGGRDGYTF.

This clonotype was detected many times. This chain joins TRBV12-3 or TRBV12-4 and TRBJ2-5; 12 bases match TRBD2. This CDR3 is 16 amino acids long. After removal of 5 bases from V and 5 bases from J, the junction contained 9 bases not matched to a gene. The CDR3 here is CASSRTSGTGGETQYF. The DNA of the CDR3 is TGTGCCAGCAGTCGGACTAGCGGGACAGGAGGGGAGACCCAGTACTTC.

The chain has TRBV20-1 and TRBJ2-1; a weak D match, TRBD2 (6 bases). Germline V gene data show CDR1 as DFQATT and CDR2 as SNEGSKA (reference sequence). The CDR3 length is 12 residues. Deletions cut 7 bases from V and 1 base from J, with 8 bases between. CDR3 sequence (DNA): TGCAGTGGGAGGGAGTCCTACAATGAGCAGTTCTTC. Translation gives CSGRESYNEQFF.

The chain is built from TRBV12-3 or TRBV12-4 and TRBJ2-7, with D unclear. V lost 8 bases and J lost 2, with 22 bases in between. The CDR3 runs to 16 residues. The CDR3 loop is CASVRDSTSFAYEQYF. The DNA for the CDR3 is TGTGCCAGCGTAAGGGATTCAACTTCCTTCGCCTACGAGCAGTACTTC.

This clonotype has just a few counts. The V and J genes are TRBV10-3 and TRBJ1-2; TRBD1 agrees at 7 bases. Looked up from germline, CDR1 is ENHRY and CDR2 is SYGVKD. Trimming took 9 bases from V and 3 from J; bases not matched to a gene: 7. The CDR3 has 13 residues. CDR3: CAIEQGRDYGYTF. The CDR3 DNA reads as TGTGCCATAGAACAGGGGAGGGACTATGGCTACACCTTC.

With regard to this clonotype: The junction departs from germline at one end; a sequencing error may be responsible. V gene TRBV5-6 combines with J gene TRBJ2-5; possible D gene TRBD2, 6 bases. The CDR3 totals 17 residues. Germline values: CDR1 SGHDT, CDR2 YYEEEE. The chain's CDR3 is CASSLAGLAAIQETRYF. As DNA, the CDR3 is TGTGCCAGCAGCTTGGCCGGGTTAGCGGCGATTCAAGAGACCCGGTACTTC.

The V gene is TRBV10-3, the J gene TRBJ1-5; D possibly corresponds to TRBD1 (5 bases). The CDR3 totals 14 residues. Germline values: CDR1 ENHRY, CDR2 SYGVKD. Trimming pared 0 bases from V and 7 bases from J, leaving 10 bases between. The CDR3, as DNA: TGTGCCATCAGTGAGTCCGCCGGGGCCCAGCCCCAGCATTTT. Residues: CAISESAGAQPQHF.

The chain has TRBV27 and TRBJ2-3, with 8 bases that match TRBD2. V dropped 5 bases and J dropped 6; count of bases not matched to a gene: 10. This CDR3 contains 15 residues. Germline values: CDR1 MNHEY, CDR2 SMNVEV (reference sequence). This CDR3 reads CASSPPAGEGDTQYF. The CDR3 DNA sequence: TGTGCCAGCAGTCCCCCAGCGGGAGAGGGTGATACGCAGTATTTT.

This clonotype was observed many times. Here the CDR3 DNA reads TGTGCCAGCAGCTCCCTCGGGACAGGGGCGAATGAGCAGTTCTTC. Protein sequence: CASSSLGTGANEQFF. The chain employs TRBV11-2 and TRBJ2-1; 10 nucleotides align to TRBD1. Germline-derived CDR1 and CDR2 are SGHAT and FQNNGV. After removal of 4 bases from V and 7 bases from J, the junction contained 7 bases not matched to a gene. This CDR3 is built from 15 residues.

Here the CDR3 DNA reads TGTGCCAGCAGGCCCCGAGGAGCGGGAGCAGTAGATACGCAGTATTTT. Its translation: CASRPRGAGAVDTQYF. The J gene is TRBJ2-3, the V gene TRBV6-1; 8 nucleotides line up with TRBD2. CDR3 length: 16 residues. V lost 6 bases and J lost 5; bases outside the gene matches: 13. The germline V gene has CDR1 MNHNS and CDR2 SASEGT.

This rearrangement joins TRBV10-3 to TRBJ2-1; D gene uncertain. This CDR3 is built from 15 residues. Germline values: CDR1 ENHRY, CDR2 SYGVKD. V was cut by 0 bases and J by 5 bases, with 11 bases left in between. The chain's CDR3 is CAISESKLENNEQFF. CDR3 coding DNA: TGTGCCATCAGTGAGTCGAAACTCGAAAACAATGAGCAGTTCTTC.

As to this clonotype: A much bigger clone sits one base away, suggesting this may be a read error. The rearrangement links TRBV7-6 to TRBJ2-5; TRBD2 aligns across 9 bases. The CDR3 loop spans 15 amino acids. V was clipped by 1 base and J by 11 bases; unmatched bases: 11. Looked up from germline, CDR1 is SGHVS and CDR2 is FNYEAQ. CDR3 nucleotide sequence: TGTGCCAGCAGCTTAGATGATCGACTAGCGGCTGAGCAGTACTTC. Residues: CASSLDDRLAAEQYF.

This clonotype has a handful of counts. The rearrangement links TRBV4-1 to TRBJ2-7; D possibly corresponds to TRBD1 (5 bases). Germline V lookup: CDR1 MGHRA, CDR2 YSYEKL. V lost 4 bases to trimming and J lost 5 bases, with 12 bases between them. The CDR3 runs 13 residues. CDR3 sequence: CASSRLRVDEQYF. CDR3 DNA sequence: TGCGCCAGCAGCCGCCTCAGGGTGGACGAGCAGTACTTC.

The CDR3 reads CATSRLAGNTGELFF. CDR3 nucleotide sequence: TGTGCCACCAGCAGACTAGCGGGGAACACCGGGGAGCTGTTTTTT. The V and J genes are TRBV15 and TRBJ2-2, with 8 bases aligning to TRBD2. V shed 2 bases and J 1 base; nucleotides not matched to a gene: 0. This CDR3 contains 15 residues. The germline CDR1 and CDR2 sequences are LNHNV and YYDKDF (reference sequence).

Notes on this clonotype: With a much larger clone just one base away, this may be a read error. The chain combines TRBV3-1 with TRBJ2-1; the D is unclear. The V end lost 3 bases, the J end lost 13 bases, and 22 bases lay between the germline ends. This CDR3 is 15 amino acids long. Germline values: CDR1 LGHDT, CDR2 YNNKEL (reference sequence). The CDR3 protein is CASSQGQVLIETQFF. DNA for the CDR3: TGTGCCAGCAGCCAGGGTCAGGTGCTAATAGAGACCCAGTTCTTC.

This chain joins TRBV7-9 and TRBJ1-2; D perhaps matches TRBD1 (5 bases). The V gene's germline CDR1 is SEHNR and CDR2 FQNEAQ (reference sequence). With 5 bases removed from V and 8 bases from J, the gap between germline ends came to 21 bases. This CDR3 spans 15 amino acids. The DNA of the CDR3 is TGTGCCAGCAGCCCCCTGTCTGTAGGGGCCCACGGCTACACCTTC. Amino acid sequence: CASSPLSVGAHGYTF.